The T cell receptor beta chain under discussion was sequenced for a study of T-cell reconstitution after alpha-beta-depleted transplantation in children. Notes on the study in general: When one year had passed after transplant, most T-cell counts and diversity came from newly produced T cells.

This clonotype was found many times. Its antigen is not known. Germline assignment: CDR1 KGHDR and CDR2 SFDVKD. V trimming: 2 bases; J trimming: 4 bases; junction bases outside the gene matches: 2. The CDR3 consists of 15 residues. Preparation of the TCRbeta library was carried out with unique molecular identifiers. A single record per CDR3 protein comes from TCRdb applying MiXCR to the PCR reads. The top ten clones hold about 28% of a sample with some 200,000 distinct CDR3 sequences, around 9.9% of them seen once. The sequence derives from a child in the first two years of life with acute myeloid leukemia, due to receive a stem cell transplant. The rearrangement links TRBV24-1 to TRBJ2-3; 10 positions agree with TRBD1. The specimen comprised PBMCs, sampled before TCRalphabeta/CD19-depleted stem cell transplant. In DNA, the CDR3 is TGTGCCACCAGTGATTCAGGACAGGGGGCAGATACGCAGTATTTT. Translated: CATSDSGQGADTQYF.